Each of the 16 T cell receptor beta chains below was sequenced from the same sample in a study of memory CD4+ T cells and cytomegalovirus serostatus. Profiled with immunoSEQ multiplex PCR; TCRdb holds only in-frame clones, not every one. The sample has approximately 46,000 clones, 79% seen once; the top ten hold 1% to 1.3%. The sort gate was single viable CD3+CD4+CD8-CD45RO+ cells for memory CD4+ T cells. Sequencing used memory CD4+ T cells from blood. These receptors all stem from an adult in good health and CMV-seronegative.

The CDR3 loop is CASSQLDSYEQYF. CDR3 sequence (DNA): TGTGCCAGCAGCCAACTCGACTCCTACGAGCAGTACTTC. The rearrangement uses TRBV6-6 and TRBJ2-7; D is undetermined. CDR1 is MNHNY, CDR2 SVGAGI, per germline (reference sequence). The CDR3 is made up of 13 amino acids. The V end lost 6 bases, the J end lost 0 bases, and 9 bases lay between the germline ends.

The V and J genes are TRBV11-3 and TRBJ2-1; TRBD2 matches at 13 bases. Looked up from germline, CDR1 is SGHNT and CDR2 is YENEEA. The V segment lost 5 bases and the J segment 7 bases; nucleotides outside the gene matches: 5. The CDR3 totals 15 residues. The CDR3 protein is CASSPGLAGVNEQFF. In DNA, the CDR3 is TGTGCCAGCAGCCCCGGACTAGCGGGAGTGAATGAGCAGTTCTTC.

V usage is TRBV18 and J usage is TRBJ2-7; TRBD2 might be the D (6 bases). Germline CDR1 reads KGHSH; CDR2 reads LQKENI. This CDR3 contains 16 residues. V was trimmed by 2 bases and J by 6 bases, leaving 20 bases between them. The CDR3 sequence: CASSPDGGAGGAEQYF. The CDR3 DNA sequence: TGTGCCAGCTCACCAGACGGCGGGGCCGGTGGGGCCGAGCAGTACTTC.

The chain's CDR3 is CASRSTGNTIYF. CDR3 coding DNA: TGTGCCAGCAGGAGTACAGGGAACACCATATATTTT. V and J are TRBV6-5 and TRBJ1-3; possible D gene TRBD1, 6 bases. This CDR3 spans 12 amino acids. Trimming shortened V by 6 bases and J by 7 bases, and 10 bases separated the two germline ends. The V gene's germline CDR1 is MNHEY and CDR2 SVGAGI.

In regard to this clone: Germline and junction disagree at one end, which may indicate a read error. CDR3 sequence reads: CASTQGTGGSVGQHF. As DNA, the CDR3 is TGCGCCAGCACCCAAGGGACAGGGGGTTCGGTGGGGCAGCACTTC. The chain carries TRBV5-1 and TRBJ2-7, with 11 bases aligning to TRBD1. From germline, CDR1 is SGHRS and CDR2 YFSETQ. The CDR3 contains 15 residues.

The V gene is TRBV30, the J gene TRBJ1-2; D is unclear. Germline V gives CDR1 GTSNPN, CDR2 SVGIG (reference sequence). V lost 7 bases and J lost 0, with 9 bases in between. CDR3 length: 12 amino acids. CDR3 residues: CASEGANYGYTF. CDR3 bases: TGTGCCTCCGAGGGAGCTAACTATGGCTACACCTTC.

The V and J genes are TRBV6-5 and TRBJ1-2; 8 positions match TRBD1. Germline V gives CDR1 MNHEY, CDR2 SVGAGI. The CDR3 is 15 residues long. With 6 bases clipped from V and 2 bases from J, the junction kept 8 bases outside the gene matches. Written as DNA, the CDR3 is TGTGCCAGCAGCCCGAGCAGGGGGCTGAACTATGGCTACACCTTC. This sequence encodes CASSPSRGLNYGYTF.

The CDR3 is CASSRTGWGTEAFF. In DNA, the CDR3 is TGTGCCAGCAGCCGGACCGGTTGGGGCACTGAAGCTTTCTTT. The genes are TRBV7-2 and TRBJ1-1, with no clear D. The CDR3 covers 14 residues. Germline CDR1 and CDR2: SGHTA and FQGNSA. V gave up 5 bases and J gave up 4 bases, with 14 bases separating them.

The chain joins TRBV7-2 to TRBJ1-2; D gene ambiguous. V gave up 5 bases and J gave up 7 bases, with 14 bases separating them. Germline V CDR1 and CDR2: SGHTA, FQGNSA. The CDR3 runs 13 residues. CDR3: CASSPGWGGGYTF. In nucleotides, the CDR3 is TGTGCCAGCAGCCCAGGCTGGGGAGGTGGCTACACCTTC. Variable domain in full (rest from reference TRBV7-2 and TRBJ1-2): GAGVSQSPSNKVTEKGKDVELRCDPISGHTALYWYRQSLGQGLEFLIYFQGNSAPDKSGLPSDRFSAERTGGSVSTLTIQRTQQEDSAVYLCASSPGWGGGYTFGSGTRLTVV.

The chain carries TRBV5-4 and TRBJ2-3, with D perhaps matching TRBD2 (7 bases). V was shortened by 4 bases and J by 5 bases, with 20 bases between the two germline ends. The germline gives CDR1 SGHNT, CDR2 YYREEE (reference sequence). The CDR3 covers 16 residues. The CDR3 sequence is CASSRGGGGPEDTQYF. CDR3 nucleotide sequence: TGTGCCAGCAGCCGGGGAGGGGGAGGGCCTGAAGATACGCAGTATTTT.

The chain carries TRBV6-5 and TRBJ2-7; 9 positions agree with TRBD1. Germline CDR1 MNHEY, CDR2 SVGAGI. Losses at the gene ends were 6 bases for V and 5 bases for J; bases not matched to a gene: 5. CDR3 length: 13 amino acids. CDR3 sequence reads: CASRDRDRDEQYF. The CDR3 nucleotides read TGTGCCAGCAGAGACCGGGACAGGGACGAGCAGTACTTC.

The chain uses TRBV9 and TRBJ2-3, with a weak D call TRBD2 (6 bases). The V and J ends lost 0 bases and 2 bases respectively, with 13 bases between them. The CDR3 runs to 16 residues. Germline V CDR1 and CDR2: SGDLS, YYNGEE. CDR3 amino acids: CASSVGARGPTDTQYF. The CDR3 DNA is TGTGCCAGCAGCGTAGGTGCGCGGGGCCCCACAGATACGCAGTATTTT.

The chain is built from TRBV30 and TRBJ1-2; 8 positions agree with TRBD1. The trim removed 0 bases at V and 8 bases at J, leaving 11 bases unmatched. Germline V gene data show CDR1 as GTSNPN and CDR2 as SVGIG (reference sequence). The length of the CDR3 is 15 residues. The CDR3 coding sequence is TGTGCCTGGAGTGTAGGGGGGACAGGTCTGGAAGGCTACACCTTC. Amino acid sequence: CAWSVGGTGLEGYTF.

This sequence joins TRBV2 and TRBJ2-3, with 8 bases that match TRBD2. Germline V gives CDR1 SNHLY, CDR2 FYNNEI. There are 15 residues in the CDR3. V dropped 7 bases and J dropped 3; count of bases not matched to a gene: 9. In DNA form, the CDR3 reads TGTGCCAGCAAACCAGCGGGAGTCGGGACAGATACGCAGTATTTT. Its protein is CASKPAGVGTDTQYF.

The CDR3 region has the DNA TGTGCCAGCAGCCCGCTCGGGGTCGGGGATGGCTACACCTTC. Translated, it gives CASSPLGVGDGYTF. The chain uses TRBV7-6 and TRBJ1-2; D is undetermined. The CDR3 length is 14 residues. With 5 bases removed from V and 6 bases from J, the gap between germline ends came to 16 bases. In germline, CDR1 is SGHVS, CDR2 FNYEAQ.

The V gene is TRBV5-4, the J gene TRBJ2-3, with a possible D match to TRBD1 (5 bases). This CDR3 spans 15 amino acids. Germline CDR1 reads SGHNT; CDR2 reads YYREEE (reference sequence). With 3 bases removed from V and 2 bases from J, the gap between germline ends came to 13 bases. CDR3 sequence: CASSSAREITDTQYF. As DNA, the CDR3 is TGTGCCAGCAGCTCCGCCAGGGAAATCACAGATACGCAGTATTTT.